This T cell receptor beta chain was identified in a study of early T cells in non-severe SARS-CoV-2 infection. Study-level information: Bulk RNA taken from unsorted whole blood was sequenced, leaving chains unpaired. Findings and limits, study-wide: VDJdb matching, biased toward anti-spike CD8 responses, missed private and CD4 specificities.

Individual cDNA molecules received unique molecular identifiers. TCRdb fed the 5' RACE reads into MiXCR, producing one record per CDR3 protein. The sample lists 85,000 to 90,000 distinct CDR3 sequences, 14% seen once, with roughly 6% in the top ten. V was clipped by 6 bases and J by 0 bases, with 12 bases between them. The CDR3 is 16 amino acids. This clonotype was picked up a small number of times. Its antigen is not known. The sample consisted of whole blood. The chain couples TRBV12-3 or TRBV12-4 to TRBJ2-6; D is undetermined. The source of this sequence is an adult who was a healthcare worker with PCR-confirmed SARS-CoV-2 infection or an uninfected control (not recorded which). Written as DNA, the CDR3 is TGTGCCAGCAGAACGAGTGGAATCTCTGGGGCCAACGTCCTGACTTTC. Protein product: CASRTSGISGANVLTF.